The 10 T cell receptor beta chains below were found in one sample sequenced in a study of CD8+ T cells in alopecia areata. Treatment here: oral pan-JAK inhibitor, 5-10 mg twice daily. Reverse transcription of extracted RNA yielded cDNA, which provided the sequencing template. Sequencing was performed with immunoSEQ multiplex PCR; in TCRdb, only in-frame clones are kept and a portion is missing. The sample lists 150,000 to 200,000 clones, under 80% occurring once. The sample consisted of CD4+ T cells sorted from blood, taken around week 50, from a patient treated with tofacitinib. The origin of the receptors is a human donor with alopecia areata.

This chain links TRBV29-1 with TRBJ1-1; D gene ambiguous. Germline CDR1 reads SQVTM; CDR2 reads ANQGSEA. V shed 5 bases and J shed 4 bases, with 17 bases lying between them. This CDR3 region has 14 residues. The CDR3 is CSVNVEGLVTEAFF. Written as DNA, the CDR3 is TGCAGCGTTAACGTTGAGGGTTTGGTCACTGAAGCTTTCTTT.

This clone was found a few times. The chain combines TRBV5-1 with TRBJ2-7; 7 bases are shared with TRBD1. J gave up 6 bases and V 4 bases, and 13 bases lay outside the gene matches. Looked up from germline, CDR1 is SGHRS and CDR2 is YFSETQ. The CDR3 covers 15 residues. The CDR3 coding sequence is TGCGCCAGCAGCCCTTCAACAGGGGTAAGCCGCGAGCAGTACTTC. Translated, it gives CASSPSTGVSREQYF.

In DNA, the CDR3 is TGTGCCAGCAGTGGGACGGACCCTGAAGCTTTCTTT. Translating gives CASSGTDPEAFF. The gene calls are TRBV2 and TRBJ1-1; no reliable D call. The germline V and J ends were trimmed by 4 bases and 6 bases, with 9 bases remaining between them. CDR1 SNHLY and CDR2 FYNNEI come from the germline V gene. This CDR3 spans 12 amino acids.

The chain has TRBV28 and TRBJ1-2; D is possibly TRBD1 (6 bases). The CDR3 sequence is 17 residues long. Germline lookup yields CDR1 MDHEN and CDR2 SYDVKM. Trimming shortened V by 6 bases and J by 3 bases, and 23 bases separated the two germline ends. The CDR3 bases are TGTGCCAGCAGGTCAACAGGGTTCGAGCCGGAGTACTATGGCTACACCTTC. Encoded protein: CASRSTGFEPEYYGYTF.

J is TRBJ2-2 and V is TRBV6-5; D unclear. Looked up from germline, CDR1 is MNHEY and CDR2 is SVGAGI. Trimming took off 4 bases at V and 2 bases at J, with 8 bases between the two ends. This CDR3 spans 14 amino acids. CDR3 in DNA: TGTGCCAGCAGTTTTGGAGAAAACACCGGGGAGCTGTTTTTT. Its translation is CASSFGENTGELFF.

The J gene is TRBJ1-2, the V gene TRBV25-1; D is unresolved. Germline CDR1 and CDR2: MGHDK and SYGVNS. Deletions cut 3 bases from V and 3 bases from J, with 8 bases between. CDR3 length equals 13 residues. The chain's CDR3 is CASSDLTHYGYTF. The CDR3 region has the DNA TGTGCCAGCAGTGATTTGACGCACTATGGCTACACCTTC.

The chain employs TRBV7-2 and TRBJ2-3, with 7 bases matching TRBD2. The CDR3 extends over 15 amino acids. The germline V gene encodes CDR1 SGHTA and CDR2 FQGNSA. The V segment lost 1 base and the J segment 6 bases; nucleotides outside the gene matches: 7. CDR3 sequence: CASSLGAGTGDTQYF. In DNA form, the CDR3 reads TGTGCCAGCAGCTTAGGAGCGGGGACCGGGGATACGCAGTATTTT.

CDR3 sequence: CASSLRGGNNEQFF. CDR3 DNA sequence: TGCGCCAGCAGCTTAAGAGGTGGTAACAATGAGCAGTTCTTC. The chain employs TRBV5-1 and TRBJ2-1; D gene uncertain. V shed 2 bases and J shed 5 bases, with 11 bases lying between them. The CDR3 length is 14 residues. Germline CDR1 reads SGHRS; CDR2 reads YFSETQ.

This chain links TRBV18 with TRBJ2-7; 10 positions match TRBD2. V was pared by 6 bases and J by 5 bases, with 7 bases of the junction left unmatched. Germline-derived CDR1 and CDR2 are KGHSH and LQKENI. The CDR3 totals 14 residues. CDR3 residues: CASSLSGGAHEQYF. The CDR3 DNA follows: TGTGCCAGCTCTCTGAGCGGGGGGGCCCACGAGCAGTACTTC.

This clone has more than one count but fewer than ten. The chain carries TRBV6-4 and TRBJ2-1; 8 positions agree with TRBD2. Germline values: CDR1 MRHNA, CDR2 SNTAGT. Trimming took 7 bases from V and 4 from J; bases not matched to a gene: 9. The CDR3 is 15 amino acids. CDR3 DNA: TGTGCCAGCAAGAGGGAAGCGGGGGTATACAATGAGCAGTTCTTC. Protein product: CASKREAGVYNEQFF.